The next 8 T cell receptor beta chains were all read from a single sample in a study of shared clonotypes between healthy human individuals. Profiled with immunoSEQ multiplex PCR; TCRdb holds only in-frame clones, not every one. The data contain about 2,200,000 clones, 93% of them singletons. Positive CCR7 selection of CD45RO-negative cells yielded the naive CD8 cells, and terminally differentiated effector memory CD45RA+ cells were excluded. Sequencing was performed on naive CD8+ T cells from PBMCs. The origin of the receptors is a man between 18 and 35 years old in good health. Some clones in this sample may be carry-over from other donors' samples.

The chain links TRBV7-3 to TRBJ2-7; 7 bases fit TRBD1. The junction had 5 bases not matched to a gene; V was cut back by 5 bases and J by 4 bases. The V gene's germline CDR1 is SGHTA and CDR2 FQGTGA. The CDR3 consists of 13 residues. The DNA of the CDR3 is TGTGCCAGCAGCCCCCGACAGGGATACGAGCAGTACTTC. Translation: CASSPRQGYEQYF.

This chain uses TRBV6-5 with TRBJ2-2, with D tentatively TRBD1 (5 bases). This CDR3 spans 16 amino acids. The ends were cut back, 0 bases at V and 6 bases at J, with 14 bases in the middle. CDR1 MNHEY and CDR2 SVGAGI come from the germline V gene. In DNA, the CDR3 is TGTGCCAGCAGTTACTCGCGGACACCGTCTGCCGGGGAGCTGTTTTTT. Its translation is CASSYSRTPSAGELFF.

The chain uses TRBV4-3 and TRBJ2-7; 10 bases are a match to TRBD2. The trim removed 4 bases at V and 3 bases at J, leaving 0 bases unmatched. Germline V CDR1 and CDR2: LGHNA, YSLEER. This CDR3 spans 13 amino acids. CDR3 nucleotides: TGCGCCAGCAGCCCTAGCGGGAGCTACGAGCAGTACTTC. Encoded protein: CASSPSGSYEQYF.

The chain has TRBV6-6 and TRBJ1-2; 12 bases line up with TRBD1. This CDR3 is built from 14 residues. Trimming took 2 bases from V and 8 from J; bases not matched to a gene: 3. Germline assignment: CDR1 MNHNY and CDR2 SVGAGI (reference sequence). CDR3 loop: CASSYVGQGAGYTF. The CDR3 coding sequence is TGTGCCAGCAGTTACGTGGGACAGGGGGCCGGCTACACCTTC.

The V call is TRBV19, the J call TRBJ2-7, with 9 bases identical to TRBD2. Germline V gene data show CDR1 as LNHDA and CDR2 as SQIVND (reference sequence). The ends lost 5 bases at V and 0 bases at J; junction bases unmatched: 8. There are 16 residues in the CDR3. CDR3 region: CASSLIAGASSYEQYF. CDR3 coding DNA: TGTGCCAGTAGTTTAATAGCGGGAGCAAGCTCCTACGAGCAGTACTTC.

This clone was seen just once. This chain links TRBV4-1 with TRBJ1-4; TRBD1 is a possible D gene (5 bases). Germline values: CDR1 MGHRA, CDR2 YSYEKL. The CDR3 totals 16 residues. V lost 0 bases, J lost 3 bases, and 11 bases lay in between. The CDR3: CASSQDTGEANEKLFF. CDR3 nucleotides: TGCGCCAGCAGCCAAGATACGGGGGAAGCTAATGAAAAACTGTTTTTT.

The V and J genes are TRBV7-2 and TRBJ2-2; TRBD2 matches at 7 bases. V trimming: 5 bases; J trimming: 6 bases; junction bases outside the gene matches: 9. This CDR3 region has 15 residues. Germline CDR1 reads SGHTA; CDR2 reads FQGNSA. The CDR3 DNA follows: TGTGCCAGCAGCCCCAGCGGGGCAGGGTCCGGGGAGCTGTTTTTT. Encoded protein: CASSPSGAGSGELFF.

The V gene is TRBV5-4, the J gene TRBJ2-5, with D tentatively TRBD2 (5 bases). The length of the CDR3 is 14 residues. V dropped 0 bases and J dropped 1 base, with 7 bases sitting between them. Germline-derived CDR1 and CDR2 are SGHNT and YYREEE (reference sequence). The CDR3 protein is CASSLERPQETQYF. CDR3 in DNA: TGTGCCAGCAGCTTGGAGCGGCCCCAAGAGACCCAGTACTTC. Using reference TRBV5-4 and TRBJ2-5 for the parts outside the CDR3, the full variable domain is ETGVTQSPTHLIKTRGQQVTLRCSSQSGHNTVSWYQQALGQGPQFIFQYYREEENGRGNFPPRFSGLQFPNYSSELNVNALELDDSALYLCASSLERPQETQYFGPGTRLLVL.